Listed below are T cell receptor beta chains from one sample, sequenced in a study of shared clonotypes between healthy human individuals. TCRdb's table, derived via immunoSEQ multiplex PCR, lists solely in-frame clones and lacks some. The sample lists about 460,000 clones, 75% to 80% occurring once. The sample consisted of PBMCs. These receptors came from a woman aged 40-49 years in good health. Some clones in this sample may be carry-over from other donors' samples. Both conserved end residues are part of each CDR3. D genes are given only for firm matches. Rows give clone size only sometimes, using once, few, many, or a class for an expanded clone.

j_call clone_size d_call v_call cdr3_aa cdr3_nt
TRBJ1-5 - TRBD1 TRBV19 CASSIRSGTGTRNQPQHF TGTGCCAGTAGTATACGGTCCGGGACAGGGACCCGCAATCAGCCCCAGCATTTT
TRBJ2-7 - - TRBV27 CASSLRASGVGSNEQYF TGTGCCAGCAGTTTAAGGGCCTCGGGGGTCGGGTCAAACGAGCAGTACTTC
TRBJ2-3 - - TRBV18 CASSPQATSTDTQYF TGTGCCAGCTCCCCCCAGGCCACTAGCACAGATACGCAGTATTTT
TRBJ2-7 - - TRBV2 CASSGHSYEQYF TGTGCCAGCAGTGGTCACTCCTACGAGCAGTACTTC
TRBJ2-1 - - TRBV12-2 CASRTRTSGLTYNEQFF TGTGCAAGTCGCACGCGGACTAGCGGACTTACCTACAATGAGCAGTTCTTC
TRBJ1-1 - - TRBV19 CASSIGEWQTFF TGTGCCAGTAGTATTGGGGAGTGGCAAACTTTCTTT
TRBJ2-2 many - TRBV5-4 CASRIGGGAGELFF TGTGCCAGCAGGATTGGGGGAGGCGCCGGGGAGCTGTTTTTT
TRBJ2-7 - TRBD2 TRBV6-5 CASSPSQAGPLEQYF TGTGCCAGCAGTCCCTCCCAAGCGGGACCTTTGGAGCAGTACTTC
TRBJ2-2 few - TRBV4-2 CASSQRGGETGELFF TGTGCCAGCAGCCAACGTGGAGGGGAGACCGGGGAGCTGTTTTTT
TRBJ2-2 - TRBD1 TRBV5-1 CASSPDRVGTGELFF TGCGCCAGCAGCCCGGACAGGGTGGGCACCGGGGAGCTGTTTTTT
TRBJ2-2 - - TRBV6-4 CASSELEAGELFF TGTGCCAGCAGTGAGTTGGAGGCCGGGGAGCTGTTTTTT
TRBJ1-4 - - TRBV21-1 CASSMGATNEKLFF TGTGCCAGCAGCATGGGGGCAACTAATGAAAAACTGTTTTTT
TRBJ2-2 - - TRBV29-1 CSVEGLDYPPGELFF TGCAGCGTTGAAGGTCTAGATTACCCCCCCGGGGAGCTGTTTTTT
TRBJ2-7 - - TRBV7-2 CASSLAPRTNEQYF TGTGCCAGCAGCTTAGCCCCTCGGACAAACGAGCAGTACTTC
TRBJ2-1 - TRBD2 TRBV9 CASSVDNLAGLDEQFF TGTGCCAGCAGCGTAGATAATCTAGCGGGATTGGATGAGCAGTTCTTC
TRBJ2-4 - TRBD1 TRBV5-7 CASSSRQTGRKNIQYF TGTGCCAGCAGCTCCCGACAGACAGGGAGAAAAAACATTCAGTACTTC
TRBJ2-7 - TRBD2 TRBV11-2 CASSSISGLAREQYF TGTGCCAGCAGCTCCATTTCGGGACTAGCGAGAGAGCAGTACTTC
TRBJ1-6 many TRBD1 TRBV7-3 CASSLRGQAYNSPLHF TGTGCCAGCAGCTTAAGGGGACAGGCGTATAATTCACCCCTCCACTTT
TRBJ1-5 - - TRBV11-2 CASRYRGRPWPQHF TGTGCCAGCAGGTATCGGGGCAGACCTTGGCCCCAGCATTTT
TRBJ2-7 - TRBD1 TRBV4-2 CASSQFTPQPGQGSYEQYF TGTGCCAGCAGCCAATTTACTCCCCAACCGGGACAGGGTTCCTACGAGCAGTACTTC
TRBJ2-7 - - TRBV5-1 CASSLEFSKVEQYF TGCGCCAGCAGCTTGGAGTTTAGTAAGGTCGAGCAGTACTTC
TRBJ2-7 many - TRBV11-2 CASSSGLGLYEQYF TGTGCCAGCAGCTCAGGATTGGGGCTATACGAGCAGTACTTC
TRBJ2-3 - - TRBV9 CASSKPGITDTQYF TGTGCCAGCAGCAAGCCAGGGATTACAGATACGCAGTATTTT
TRBJ2-7 - - TRBV27 CASSFVSSASYEQYF TGTGCCAGCAGTTTCGTTTCATCAGCCTCCTACGAGCAGTACTTC
TRBJ2-3 - - TRBV5-5 CASSFGGTTDTQYF TGTGCCAGCAGCTTTGGCGGGACCACAGATACGCAGTATTTT
TRBJ2-3 - TRBD1 TRBV7-8 CASSLSSGTGRTDTQYF TGTGCCAGCAGCCTATCCTCCGGGACAGGGCGCACAGATACGCAGTATTTT
TRBJ2-7 many - TRBV19 CASKREARSSYEQYF TGTGCCAGTAAGAGAGAGGCCCGAAGCTCCTACGAGCAGTACTTC
TRBJ2-5 - - TRBV28 CASSAGRDFQETQYF TGTGCCAGCAGTGCCGGAAGAGATTTCCAAGAGACCCAGTACTTC
TRBJ1-5 - TRBD1 TRBV2 CASSEDRGQPQHF TGTGCCAGCAGTGAAGACAGGGGTCAGCCCCAGCATTTT
TRBJ2-3 - - TRBV29-1 CSGSWGSADTQYF TGCAGCGGCTCGTGGGGTAGTGCAGATACGCAGTATTTT
TRBJ2-3 - - TRBV4-1 CASSQLEADTQYF TGCGCCAGCAGCCAATTGGAGGCAGATACGCAGTATTTT
TRBJ2-5 - TRBD2 TRBV30 CAWSPSPLAGGGETQYF TGTGCCTGGAGTCCGTCCCCTCTAGCGGGAGGGGGGGAGACCCAGTACTTC
TRBJ2-3 few TRBD1 TRBV27 CASMAGDRETQYF TGTGCCAGCATGGCCGGGGACAGGGAGACGCAGTATTTT
TRBJ2-7 - TRBD1 TRBV7-8 CASSLGAGGSHEQYF TGTGCCAGCAGCTTAGGGGCAGGGGGTAGCCACGAGCAGTACTTC
TRBJ2-7 - TRBD2 TRBV18 CASALAGTSSYEQYF TGTGCCAGCGCGCTAGCGGGGACAAGCTCCTACGAGCAGTACTTC
TRBJ1-5 - - TRBV28 CASSHRNSNQPQHF TGTGCCAGCAGTCACAGGAATAGCAATCAGCCCCAGCATTTT
TRBJ2-1 once - TRBV10-3 CATQEVASNEQFF TGTGCCACCCAGGAGGTTGCTAGCAATGAGCAGTTCTTC
TRBJ1-2 - - TRBV29-1 CSVEDEGGGYTF TGCAGCGTTGAAGATGAGGGGGGCGGCTACACCTTC
TRBJ2-7 few - TRBV30 CAWSSPGSYAYEQYF TGTGCCTGGAGTTCCCCGGGGTCCTACGCCTACGAGCAGTACTTC
TRBJ2-1 - TRBD2 TRBV4-3 CASSQPGLADNEQFF TGCGCCAGCAGCCAGCCGGGACTAGCGGACAATGAGCAGTTCTTC
TRBJ1-4 - - TRBV18 CASSPRGVQGEKLFF TGTGCCAGCTCACCAAGAGGGGTCCAAGGAGAAAAACTGTTTTTT
TRBJ2-7 - - TRBV7-3 CASSLAGPSYEQYF TGTGCCAGCAGCTTGGCGGGGCCAAGCTACGAGCAGTACTTC
TRBJ1-3 few - TRBV10-3 CAISDAAGGNTIYF TGTGCCATCAGTGACGCAGCCGGCGGAAACACCATATATTTT
TRBJ1-1 - TRBD1 TRBV2 CASKGQGRTEAFF TGTGCCAGCAAGGGACAGGGTAGAACTGAAGCTTTCTTT
TRBJ2-3 few TRBD2 TRBV28 CASRGLAGELDTQYF TGTGCCAGCAGGGGACTAGCGGGAGAACTAGATACGCAGTATTTT
TRBJ2-7 - - TRBV29-1 CSAGSVSPYEQYF TGCAGCGCCGGCTCTGTTAGCCCCTACGAGCAGTACTTC
TRBJ2-3 - - TRBV30 CAWSLGYTDTQYF TGTGCCTGGAGCCTAGGATACACGGATACGCAGTATTTT
TRBJ2-7 - TRBD2 TRBV7-9 CASSSRAGGSYEQYF TGTGCCAGCAGCTCCCGCGCGGGGGGTTCCTACGAGCAGTACTTC
TRBJ2-1 - TRBD2 TRBV5-6 CASSWQTSGRAGEQFF TGTGCCAGCAGCTGGCAGACTAGCGGGAGAGCAGGTGAGCAGTTCTTC
TRBJ2-2 - - TRBV7-2 CASSLLGRTTGELFF TGTGCCAGCAGCTTACTGGGACGGACCACCGGGGAGCTGTTTTTT
TRBJ1-2 once - TRBV20-1 CSARPLPGYTF TGCAGTGCTAGACCCCTACCTGGCTACACCTTC
TRBJ2-7 - TRBD1 TRBV5-4 CASSLAYRGTYEQYF TGTGCCAGCAGCTTGGCTTACAGGGGAACCTACGAGCAGTACTTC